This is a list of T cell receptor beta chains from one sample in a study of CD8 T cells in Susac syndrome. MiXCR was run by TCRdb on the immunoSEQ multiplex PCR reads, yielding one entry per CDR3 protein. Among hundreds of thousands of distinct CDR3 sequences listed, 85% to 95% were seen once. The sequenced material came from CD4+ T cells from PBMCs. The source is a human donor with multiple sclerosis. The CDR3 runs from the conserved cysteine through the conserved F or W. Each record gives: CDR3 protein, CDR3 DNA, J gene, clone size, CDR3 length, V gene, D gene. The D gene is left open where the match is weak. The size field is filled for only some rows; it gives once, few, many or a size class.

cdr3_aa: CASSVRGGQPQHF
cdr3_nt: TGTGCCAGCAGTGTGCGGGGTGGCCAGCCCCAGCATTTT
j_call: TRBJ1-5
clone_size: .
cdr3_length: 13
v_call: TRBV27
d_call: .

cdr3_aa: CASSLQWDTEAFF
cdr3_nt: TGTGCCAGCAGTTTACAGTGGGACACTGAAGCTTTCTTT
j_call: TRBJ1-1
clone_size: .
cdr3_length: 13
v_call: TRBV12-3/TRBV12-4
d_call: .

cdr3_aa: CSVSTSGEGEQFF
cdr3_nt: TGCAGCGTTTCGACTAGCGGGGAGGGTGAGCAGTTCTTC
j_call: TRBJ2-1
clone_size: .
cdr3_length: 13
v_call: TRBV29-1
d_call: TRBD2

cdr3_aa: CASSQGGGFGTDTQYF
cdr3_nt: TGCGCCAGCAGCCAAGGGGGAGGGTTTGGCACAGATACGCAGTATTTT
j_call: TRBJ2-3
clone_size: once
cdr3_length: 16
v_call: TRBV4-1
d_call: TRBD2

cdr3_aa: CASSEDLRIGEAFF
cdr3_nt: TGTGCCAGCAGTGAGGACCTTCGGATCGGTGAAGCTTTCTTT
j_call: TRBJ1-1
clone_size: .
cdr3_length: 14
v_call: TRBV25-1
d_call: .

cdr3_aa: CAWSVPKTGTGDEQYF
cdr3_nt: TGTGCCTGGAGTGTACCCAAGACAGGGACTGGGGACGAGCAGTACTTC
j_call: TRBJ2-7
clone_size: few
cdr3_length: 16
v_call: TRBV30
d_call: .

cdr3_aa: CATSRDGRETDTQYF
cdr3_nt: TGTGCCACCAGCAGAGACGGGAGGGAAACAGATACGCAGTATTTT
j_call: TRBJ2-3
clone_size: .
cdr3_length: 15
v_call: TRBV15
d_call: TRBD2

cdr3_aa: CASSLLSGKSYGYTF
cdr3_nt: TGTGCCAGCAGCTTATTGTCTGGGAAATCGTATGGCTACACCTTC
j_call: TRBJ1-2
clone_size: once
cdr3_length: 15
v_call: TRBV13
d_call: .

cdr3_aa: CASNLMNTEAFF
cdr3_nt: TGTGCCTCGAACCTGATGAACACTGAAGCTTTCTTT
j_call: TRBJ1-1
clone_size: .
cdr3_length: 12
v_call: TRBV30
d_call: .

cdr3_aa: CASSLDRGNTEAFF
cdr3_nt: TGTGCCAGCAGTTTGGACAGGGGAAACACTGAAGCTTTCTTT
j_call: TRBJ1-1
clone_size: few
cdr3_length: 14
v_call: TRBV12-3/TRBV12-4
d_call: TRBD1

cdr3_aa: CASSEVASPGYEQFF
cdr3_nt: TGTGCCAGCAGTGAAGTGGCGTCCCCGGGATATGAGCAGTTCTTC
j_call: TRBJ2-1
clone_size: .
cdr3_length: 15
v_call: TRBV6-1
d_call: .

cdr3_aa: CASSPLRSGGYTF
cdr3_nt: TGTGCCAGCAGCCCCCTTAGATCCGGCGGCTACACCTTC
j_call: TRBJ1-2
clone_size: once
cdr3_length: 13
v_call: TRBV11-3
d_call: .

cdr3_aa: CATSRDPGGTGADTQYF
cdr3_nt: TGTGCCACCAGCAGAGATCCAGGGGGGACGGGCGCGGATACGCAGTATTTT
j_call: TRBJ2-3
clone_size: .
cdr3_length: 17
v_call: TRBV15
d_call: .

cdr3_aa: CASSPPNSRNEKLFF
cdr3_nt: TGTGCCAGCTCACCACCGAACAGTAGAAACGAAAAACTGTTTTTT
j_call: TRBJ1-4
clone_size: .
cdr3_length: 15
v_call: TRBV18
d_call: .

cdr3_aa: CSAPTGSTDTQYF
cdr3_nt: TGCAGTGCCCCGACTGGGAGCACAGATACGCAGTATTTT
j_call: TRBJ2-3
clone_size: .
cdr3_length: 13
v_call: TRBV20-1
d_call: .

cdr3_aa: CASSSVTRETQYF
cdr3_nt: TGTGCCAGCAGCTCCGTTACCCGGGAGACCCAGTACTTC
j_call: TRBJ2-5
clone_size: .
cdr3_length: 13
v_call: TRBV7-6
d_call: .

cdr3_aa: CASSLPQGRQPQHF
cdr3_nt: TGTGCCAGTAGTTTACCACAGGGAAGGCAGCCCCAGCATTTT
j_call: TRBJ1-5
clone_size: .
cdr3_length: 14
v_call: TRBV19
d_call: .

cdr3_aa: CASSLNQGNTGELFF
cdr3_nt: TGTGCCAGCAGCTTAAACCAGGGGAACACCGGGGAGCTGTTTTTT
j_call: TRBJ2-2
clone_size: .
cdr3_length: 15
v_call: TRBV7-9
d_call: .

cdr3_aa: CASSSSQGIRNQPQHF
cdr3_nt: TGTGCCAGCAGTTCCTCACAGGGGATCAGGAATCAGCCCCAGCATTTT
j_call: TRBJ1-5
clone_size: .
cdr3_length: 16
v_call: TRBV27
d_call: TRBD1

cdr3_aa: CSAKSPVLPYEQYF
cdr3_nt: TGCAGTGCCAAATCCCCGGTTTTACCCTACGAGCAGTACTTC
j_call: TRBJ2-7
clone_size: .
cdr3_length: 14
v_call: TRBV20-1
d_call: .

cdr3_aa: CASSRTGGDTQYF
cdr3_nt: TGTGCCAGCAGCCGGACGGGGGGAGATACGCAGTATTTT
j_call: TRBJ2-3
clone_size: .
cdr3_length: 13
v_call: TRBV7-8
d_call: TRBD2

cdr3_aa: CASSFTGDQPQHF
cdr3_nt: TGTGCCAGCAGCTTTACCGGGGACCAGCCCCAGCATTTT
j_call: TRBJ1-5
clone_size: .
cdr3_length: 13
v_call: TRBV7-2
d_call: .

cdr3_aa: CASSPPEEGNTIYF
cdr3_nt: TGCGCCAGCAGCCCACCCGAGGAGGGAAACACCATATATTTT
j_call: TRBJ1-3
clone_size: .
cdr3_length: 14
v_call: TRBV5-1
d_call: .

cdr3_aa: CASSLGGPANTGELFF
cdr3_nt: TGTGCCAGCAGTCTCGGCGGGCCCGCGAACACCGGGGAGCTGTTTTTT
j_call: TRBJ2-2
clone_size: once
cdr3_length: 16
v_call: TRBV28
d_call: .

cdr3_aa: CAIRASGGSEPQHF
cdr3_nt: TGTGCCATCAGGGCGTCAGGGGGTAGTGAGCCCCAGCATTTT
j_call: TRBJ1-5
clone_size: .
cdr3_length: 14
v_call: TRBV10-3
d_call: TRBD1

cdr3_aa: CASGYLAGGENIQYF
cdr3_nt: TGTGCCAGCGGTTACCTAGCGGGAGGTGAAAACATTCAGTACTTC
j_call: TRBJ2-4
clone_size: .
cdr3_length: 15
v_call: TRBV12-3/TRBV12-4
d_call: TRBD2

cdr3_aa: CASSPDGTRESEQFF
cdr3_nt: TGCGCCAGCAGCCCGGACGGGACTAGAGAGAGTGAGCAGTTCTTC
j_call: TRBJ2-1
clone_size: once
cdr3_length: 15
v_call: TRBV5-1
d_call: TRBD2

cdr3_aa: CAWSIWVAFSYNSPLHF
cdr3_nt: TGTGCCTGGAGTATATGGGTAGCCTTCTCCTATAATTCACCCCTCCACTTT
j_call: TRBJ1-6
clone_size: .
cdr3_length: 17
v_call: TRBV30
d_call: .

cdr3_aa: CSARPIAASYNEQFF
cdr3_nt: TGCAGTGCTAGACCTATAGCGGCCTCCTACAATGAGCAGTTCTTC
j_call: TRBJ2-1
clone_size: .
cdr3_length: 15
v_call: TRBV20-1
d_call: .

cdr3_aa: CASSLARGHSNQPQHF
cdr3_nt: TGTGCCAGCAGTTTAGCGCGGGGGCACAGCAATCAGCCCCAGCATTTT
j_call: TRBJ1-5
clone_size: .
cdr3_length: 16
v_call: TRBV12-3/TRBV12-4
d_call: .

cdr3_aa: CASSSPGEVPPQHF
cdr3_nt: TGTGCCAGCAGTTCTCCAGGGGAGGTTCCACCCCAGCATTTT
j_call: TRBJ1-5
clone_size: .
cdr3_length: 14
v_call: TRBV6-5
d_call: .

cdr3_aa: CASSLPGTGEEKLFF
cdr3_nt: TGTGCCAGCAGCTTACCCGGGACAGGGGAGGAAAAACTGTTTTTT
j_call: TRBJ1-4
clone_size: .
cdr3_length: 15
v_call: TRBV7-2
d_call: TRBD1

cdr3_aa: CATSDSYTYNEQFF
cdr3_nt: TGTGCCACCAGTGATTCGTATACTTACAATGAGCAGTTCTTC
j_call: TRBJ2-1
clone_size: .
cdr3_length: 14
v_call: TRBV24-1
d_call: .

cdr3_aa: CASSFSPGEQYF
cdr3_nt: TGTGCCAGCAGCTTCTCCCCAGGCGAGCAGTACTTC
j_call: TRBJ2-7
clone_size: .
cdr3_length: 12
v_call: TRBV12-3/TRBV12-4
d_call: .

cdr3_aa: CATVNTGELFF
cdr3_nt: TGTGCCACCGTAAACACCGGGGAGCTGTTTTTT
j_call: TRBJ2-2
clone_size: .
cdr3_length: 11
v_call: TRBV7-8
d_call: .

cdr3_aa: CAISDSSRGITDTQYF
cdr3_nt: TGTGCCATCAGTGACTCGAGCCGCGGTATCACAGATACGCAGTATTTT
j_call: TRBJ2-3
clone_size: .
cdr3_length: 16
v_call: TRBV6-5
d_call: .

cdr3_aa: CASSTGRSYEQYF
cdr3_nt: TGTGCCAGCAGTACAGGGCGCTCCTACGAGCAGTACTTC
j_call: TRBJ2-7
clone_size: .
cdr3_length: 13
v_call: TRBV6-5
d_call: .

cdr3_aa: CSVRAGGLYNEQFF
cdr3_nt: TGCAGCGTTCGAGCGGGGGGGCTCTACAATGAGCAGTTCTTC
j_call: TRBJ2-1
clone_size: .
cdr3_length: 14
v_call: TRBV29-1
d_call: TRBD2

cdr3_aa: CASSSGGILGEQFF
cdr3_nt: TGTGCCAGCAGCTCCGGAGGCATTTTGGGTGAGCAGTTCTTC
j_call: TRBJ2-1
clone_size: .
cdr3_length: 14
v_call: TRBV7-3
d_call: .

cdr3_aa: CASSQDLSIRTDTQYF
cdr3_nt: TGTGCCAGCAGCCAAGACCTATCTATCCGCACAGATACGCAGTATTTT
j_call: TRBJ2-3
clone_size: .
cdr3_length: 16
v_call: TRBV3-1
d_call: .

cdr3_aa: CASSEGSHPENQPQHF
cdr3_nt: TGTGCCAGCAGTGAAGGTTCACACCCAGAGAATCAGCCCCAGCATTTT
j_call: TRBJ1-5
clone_size: .
cdr3_length: 16
v_call: TRBV6-1
d_call: .

cdr3_aa: CASSLRSGAPGVYSGANVLTF
cdr3_nt: TGTGCCAGCAGTTTGAGGTCAGGGGCCCCCGGGGTTTACTCTGGGGCCAACGTCCTGACTTTC
j_call: TRBJ2-6
clone_size: .
cdr3_length: 21
v_call: TRBV12-3/TRBV12-4
d_call: .

cdr3_aa: CSGGGEGDTGELFF
cdr3_nt: TGCAGCGGCGGCGGGGAGGGCGACACCGGGGAGCTGTTTTTT
j_call: TRBJ2-2
clone_size: .
cdr3_length: 14
v_call: TRBV29-1
d_call: TRBD2

cdr3_aa: CSARDRLAFGYNEQFF
cdr3_nt: TGCAGTGCTAGAGATCGACTAGCGTTTGGGTACAATGAGCAGTTCTTC
j_call: TRBJ2-1
clone_size: .
cdr3_length: 16
v_call: TRBV20-1
d_call: TRBD2

cdr3_aa: CASSLSAWGTLNTEAFF
cdr3_nt: TGTGCCAGCAGCCTTTCCGCTTGGGGGACATTGAACACTGAAGCTTTCTTT
j_call: TRBJ1-1
clone_size: .
cdr3_length: 17
v_call: TRBV7-9
d_call: .

cdr3_aa: CASSPQGAGWETQYF
cdr3_nt: TGTGCCAGCAGCCCCCAGGGGGCGGGCTGGGAGACCCAGTACTTC
j_call: TRBJ2-5
clone_size: once
cdr3_length: 15
v_call: TRBV27
d_call: TRBD1

cdr3_aa: CASSLVAGAETQYF
cdr3_nt: TGCGCCAGCAGCTTGGTGGCAGGGGCAGAGACCCAGTACTTC
j_call: TRBJ2-5
clone_size: .
cdr3_length: 14
v_call: TRBV5-1
d_call: .

cdr3_aa: CASSPIASLAGYTF
cdr3_nt: TGTGCCAGCAGCCCCATCGCGAGTTTAGCGGGCTACACCTTC
j_call: TRBJ1-2
clone_size: .
cdr3_length: 14
v_call: TRBV7-3
d_call: .

cdr3_aa: CASTQDRVWAEAFF
cdr3_nt: TGTGCCAGCACCCAAGACAGGGTGTGGGCTGAAGCTTTCTTT
j_call: TRBJ1-1
clone_size: .
cdr3_length: 14
v_call: TRBV7-8
d_call: TRBD1

cdr3_aa: CASSSDRTDTQYF
cdr3_nt: TGTGCCAGCAGCTCGGACAGAACAGATACGCAGTATTTT
j_call: TRBJ2-3
clone_size: .
cdr3_length: 13
v_call: TRBV7-3
d_call: .

cdr3_aa: CASSLAVEGEQFF
cdr3_nt: TGCGCCAGCAGCTTGGCCGTGGAGGGAGAGCAGTTCTTC
j_call: TRBJ2-1
clone_size: .
cdr3_length: 13
v_call: TRBV5-1
d_call: .